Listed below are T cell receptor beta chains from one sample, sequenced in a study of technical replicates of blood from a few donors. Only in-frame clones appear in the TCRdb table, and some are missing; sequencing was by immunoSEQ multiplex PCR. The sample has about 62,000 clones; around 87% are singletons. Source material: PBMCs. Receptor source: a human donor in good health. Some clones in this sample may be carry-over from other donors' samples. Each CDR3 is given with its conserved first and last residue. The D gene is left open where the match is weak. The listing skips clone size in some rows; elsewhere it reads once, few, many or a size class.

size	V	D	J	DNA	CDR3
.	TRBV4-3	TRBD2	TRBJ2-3	TGCGCCAGCAGCCAAGATCTAGCGGGTGGCAGGGATACGCAGTATTTT	CASSQDLAGGRDTQYF
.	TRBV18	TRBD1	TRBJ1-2	TGTGCCAGCTCAACCTACGCGCCTCCGGGACAGGGGGTGGAGGGCTACACCTTC	CASSTYAPPGQGVEGYTF
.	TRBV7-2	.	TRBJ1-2	TGTGCCAGCAGCCCAGGTGGGGGGTGGTTCGAGAACTACACCTTC	CASSPGGGWFENYTF
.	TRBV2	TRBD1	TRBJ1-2	TGTGCCAGCAGTGAGCAGGGGGCGCATGGCTACACCTTC	CASSEQGAHGYTF
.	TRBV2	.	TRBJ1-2	TGTGCCAGCAGTACTTCCAGGGCGCCCTATGGCTACACCTTC	CASSTSRAPYGYTF
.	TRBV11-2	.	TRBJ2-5	TGTGCCAGCAGCTACGGCAGGCAAGAGACCCAGTACTTC	CASSYGRQETQYF
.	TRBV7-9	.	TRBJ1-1	TGTGCCAGCAGCTATTTGGAACAGATGAACACTGAAGCTTTCTTT	CASSYLEQMNTEAFF
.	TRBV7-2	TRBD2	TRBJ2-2	TGTGCCAGCAGCCCCGGTACTAGCGGGGTCACCGGGGAGCTGTTTTTT	CASSPGTSGVTGELFF
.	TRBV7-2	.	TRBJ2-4	TGTGCCAGCAGCTTAGGGGGGCGATGGGAAAACATTCAGTACTTC	CASSLGGRWENIQYF
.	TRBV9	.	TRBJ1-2	TGTGCCAGCAGCCTTCGTTCAGGTGGCTACACCTTC	CASSLRSGGYTF
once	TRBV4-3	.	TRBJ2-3	TGCGCCAGCAGCTTAACCGGAGCGTCAGATACGCAGTATTTT	CASSLTGASDTQYF
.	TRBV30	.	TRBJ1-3	TGTGCCTGGAGTCACCGGGCTGGAAACACCATATATTTT	CAWSHRAGNTIYF
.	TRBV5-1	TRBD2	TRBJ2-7	TGCGCCAGCAGCGCCCGGGGTAGCGGGGCGTTCTACGAGCAGTACTTC	CASSARGSGAFYEQYF
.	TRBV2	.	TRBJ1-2	TGTGCCAGCAGTTCGGGGGGCTCTAACTATGGCTACACCTTC	CASSSGGSNYGYTF
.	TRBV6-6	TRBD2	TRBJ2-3	TGTGCCAGCAGTGACTCAACTAGCGGGGGAACAGATACGCAGTATTTT	CASSDSTSGGTDTQYF
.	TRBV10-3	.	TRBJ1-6	TGTGCCATCAGTGAGTCGACTAGGTTTGATTCACCCCTCCACTTT	CAISESTRFDSPLHF
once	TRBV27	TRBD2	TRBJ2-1	TGTGCCAGCAGTTTTGTCGGGAGGTACAATGAGCAGTTCTTC	CASSFVGRYNEQFF
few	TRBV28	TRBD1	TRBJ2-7	TGTGCCAGCAGCACTACCGGGACAGGGCCCCACGAGCAGTACTTC	CASSTTGTGPHEQYF
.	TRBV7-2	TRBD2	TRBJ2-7	TGTGCCAGCAGCTTAGCGAGCCTAGCGGGAGCCTACGAGCAGTACTTC	CASSLASLAGAYEQYF
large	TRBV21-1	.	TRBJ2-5	TGTGCCACCCTCGGAGGGGCCGATAAAGAGACCCAGTACTTC	CATLGGADKETQYF
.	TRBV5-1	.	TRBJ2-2	TGCGCCAGCAGCTTCTCAGGGGCGTCCGCCGGGGAGCTGTTTTTT	CASSFSGASAGELFF
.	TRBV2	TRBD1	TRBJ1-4	TGTGCCAGCGGAGGAGGGGACAGGAAGAGAAAACTGTTTTTT	CASGGGDRKRKLFF
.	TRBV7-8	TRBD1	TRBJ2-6	TGTGCCACCGACAGGGGTCGATCTGGGGCCAACGTCCTGACTTTC	CATDRGRSGANVLTF
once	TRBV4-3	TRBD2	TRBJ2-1	TGCGCCAGCAGCCAGGCCTACTTTCTAGCGGGAGGGCCAGGTGACAATGAGCAGTTCTTC	CASSQAYFLAGGPGDNEQFF
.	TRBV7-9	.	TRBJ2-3	TGTGCCAGCAGCTTCGGGGGAGATACGCAGTATTTT	CASSFGGDTQYF
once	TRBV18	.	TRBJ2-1	TGTGCCAGCTCACCCTCCGTCCCAGTCAATGAGCAGTTCTTC	CASSPSVPVNEQFF
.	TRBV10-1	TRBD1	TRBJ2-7	TGCGCCAGCAGTGATAGGGACAGGGGGCGGAATGAGCAGTACTTC	CASSDRDRGRNEQYF
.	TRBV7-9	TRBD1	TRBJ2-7	TGTGCCAGCAGCCCCCGGGACAGGGCTTACGAGCAGTACTTC	CASSPRDRAYEQYF
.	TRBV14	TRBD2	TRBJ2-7	TGTGCCAGCAGCCCCCAAGGGGGACTAGCGGGGTCCTACGAGCAGTACTTC	CASSPQGGLAGSYEQYF
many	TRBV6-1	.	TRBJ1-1	TGTGCCAGCAGTGAAGAGGGACAACCGAACACTGAAGCTTTCTTT	CASSEEGQPNTEAFF
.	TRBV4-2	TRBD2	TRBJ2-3	TGTGCCAGCAGCCGGGCCGGGACTAGTGGTGTCACAGATACGCAGTATTTT	CASSRAGTSGVTDTQYF
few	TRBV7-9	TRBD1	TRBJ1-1	TGTGCCAGCAGCGGTAGACAGGGCGTGAACACTGAAGCTTTCTTT	CASSGRQGVNTEAFF
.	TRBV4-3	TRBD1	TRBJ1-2	TGCGCCAGCAGCCAACCCGGGGACAGGGGGCGAGGCTACACCTTC	CASSQPGDRGRGYTF
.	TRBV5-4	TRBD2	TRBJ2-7	TGTGCCAGCAGCTTGGCCTCGGGGGGAAGGTCCTACGAGCAGTACTTC	CASSLASGGRSYEQYF
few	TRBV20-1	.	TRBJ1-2	TGCAGTTTCGGGGGGGTCTATGGCTACACCTTC	CSFGGVYGYTF
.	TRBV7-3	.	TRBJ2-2	TGTGCCAGCAGCCGCGGGGACGACACCGGGGAGCTGTTTTTT	CASSRGDDTGELFF
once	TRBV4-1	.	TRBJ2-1	TGCGCCAGCAGCCGGTTAGGCGGTATAAATGAGCAGTTCTTC	CASSRLGGINEQFF
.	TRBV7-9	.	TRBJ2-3	TGTGCCAGCAGCCCGAGCGGCATGGCGCAGTATTTT	CASSPSGMAQYF
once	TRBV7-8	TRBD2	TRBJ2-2	TGTGCCAGCAGCTCCACCTCGGGACTAGCGGGGCGAAGGACCGGGGAGCTGTTTTTT	CASSSTSGLAGRRTGELFF
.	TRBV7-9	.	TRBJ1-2	TGTGCCAGCAGCTTAAGTCTTGGCGGCCAAGGTGGCTACACCTTC	CASSLSLGGQGGYTF
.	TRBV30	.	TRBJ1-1	TGTGCCTGGAGTGTCACGAGGGCACTGAGCACTGAAGCTTTCTTT	CAWSVTRALSTEAFF
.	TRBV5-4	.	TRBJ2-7	TGTGCCAGCAGCTTGGATCTCGGGGGCGAGCAGTACTTC	CASSLDLGGEQYF
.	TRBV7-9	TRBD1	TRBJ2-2	TGTGCCAGCAGCTTAGGAGGCAAGGGGGCGCTTCGGATCGGGGAGCTGTTTTTT	CASSLGGKGALRIGELFF
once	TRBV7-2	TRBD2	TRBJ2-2	TGTGCCAGCAGCTTAGTCCGGGCGGGAGCCACCGGGGAGCTGTTTTTT	CASSLVRAGATGELFF
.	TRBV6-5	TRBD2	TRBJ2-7	TGTGCCAGCAGTTACTACGCGGGGCTAGCGGGCTACGAGCAGTACTTC	CASSYYAGLAGYEQYF
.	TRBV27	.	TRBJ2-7	TGTGCCAGCAGTCCGGGACTCGCCCCCTACGAGCAGTACTTC	CASSPGLAPYEQYF
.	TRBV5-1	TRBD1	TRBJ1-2	TGCGCCAGCAGCTTGGCCGGTGGGACAGGGGGCAGCTATGGCTACACCTTC	CASSLAGGTGGSYGYTF
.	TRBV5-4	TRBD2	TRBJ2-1	TGTGCCAGCAGCTTGGACGCGGGGGGCTCCTACAATGAGCAGTTCTTC	CASSLDAGGSYNEQFF
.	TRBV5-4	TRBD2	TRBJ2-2	TGTGCCAGCAGCTGGCGGGGGGGTGTCACCGGGGAGCTGTTTTTT	CASSWRGGVTGELFF